The 31 T cell receptor beta chains below all came from one sample that was sequenced in a study of beta chain features in type 1 diabetes. The investigators reverse transcribed all of the isolated RNA, so they sequenced expressed TCRB transcripts. Measured with immunoSEQ multiplex PCR; TCRdb has only the in-frame clones, and not every one. The sample shows fewer than 900,000 clones, roughly 17% of them seen only once. Sequenced material: naive CD4+ T cells from blood. The receptors stem from a woman under 30 in good health.

The chain uses TRBV9 and TRBJ1-2, with D possibly matching TRBD1 (6 bases). The CDR3 runs 13 residues. V was shortened by 4 bases and J by 10 bases, with 17 bases between the two germline ends. Germline loops: CDR1 SGDLS, CDR2 YYNGEE. CDR3: CASSTNRDAFYTF. Here the CDR3 DNA reads TGTGCCAGCAGCACAAACAGGGATGCTTTCTACACCTTC.

The chain couples TRBV27 to TRBJ2-7, with 10 nucleotides matching TRBD1. V trimming: 0 bases; J trimming: 1 base; junction bases outside the gene matches: 3. CDR1 MNHEY and CDR2 SMNVEV come from the germline V gene (reference sequence). The CDR3 consists of 16 residues. CDR3 region: CASSLSGGQGSYEQYF. The CDR3 DNA reads TGTGCCAGCAGTTTATCCGGGGGACAGGGGTCCTACGAGCAGTACTTC.

This clone was found a few times. The V and J genes are TRBV5-4 and TRBJ2-5, with D perhaps being TRBD1 or TRBD2 (6 bases each). The germline CDR1 and CDR2 sequences are SGHNT and YYREEE (reference sequence). The V end lost 5 bases, the J end lost 0 bases, and 23 bases lay between the germline ends. CDR3 length: 18 amino acids. The CDR3 spells CASSSLAGGYGYQETQYF. The CDR3 region has the DNA TGTGCCAGCAGTTCCTTGGCCGGGGGCTACGGGTACCAAGAGACCCAGTACTTC.

V gene TRBV29-1 combines with J gene TRBJ1-1; D call uncertain. CDR1 is SQVTM and CDR2 is ANQGSEA in the germline V gene. Trimming pared 6 bases from V and 4 bases from J, leaving 15 bases between. The CDR3 covers 13 residues. CDR3 in amino acids: CSVTRGRLTEAFF. The CDR3 nucleotides are TGCAGCGTCACCCGGGGTCGTCTCACTGAAGCTTTCTTT. The full variable domain, its missing parts supplied by reference TRBV29-1 and TRBJ1-1, is SAVISQKPSRDICQRGTSLTIQCQVDSQVTMMFWYRQQPGQSLTLIATANQGSEATYESGFVIDKFPISRPNLTFSTLTVSNMSPEDSSIYLCSVTRGRLTEAFFGQGTRLTVV.

V usage is TRBV6-6 and J usage is TRBJ1-1; D call uncertain. The CDR3 spans 16 residues. Trimming removed 0 bases at V and 3 bases at J, with 14 bases between. Germline V gene sequence: CDR1 MNHNY, CDR2 SVGAGI (reference sequence). The CDR3 region is CASSYSIILRDTEAFF. The CDR3 DNA is TGTGCCAGCAGTTACTCGATAATTTTGCGGGACACTGAAGCTTTCTTT.

Points on this clone: In the same sample, other DNA sequences code for this CDR3. V is TRBV5-1 and J is TRBJ2-5; D gene ambiguous. CDR3 length: 12 residues. Germline V gives CDR1 SGHRS, CDR2 YFSETQ. V shed 2 bases and J shed 2 bases, with 4 bases lying between them. CDR3 bases: TGCGCCAGCAGCTTCGGACAAGAGACCCAGTACTTC. Amino acids: CASSFGQETQYF.

The chain joins TRBV7-2 to TRBJ2-4; 8 nucleotides line up with TRBD1. Germline CDR1 is SGHTA and CDR2 is FQGNSA. This CDR3 has 17 amino acids. V shed 2 bases and J 3 bases; nucleotides not matched to a gene: 9. CDR3 protein: CASSLRTGIIGKNIQYF. The DNA of the CDR3 is TGTGCCAGCAGCTTACGGACAGGGATAATCGGCAAAAACATTCAGTACTTC.

This clone has just a few counts. The chain carries TRBV19 and TRBJ2-1, with TRBD2 matching over 12 bases. Germline V lookup: CDR1 LNHDA, CDR2 SQIVND (reference sequence). The CDR3 extends over 15 amino acids. With V trimmed by 4 bases and J by 7 bases, 5 bases remained unmatched. CDR3 amino acids: CASSRGLAGRNEQFF. The CDR3 DNA reads as TGTGCCAGTAGTAGAGGACTAGCGGGAAGGAATGAGCAGTTCTTC. The whole variable domain, filled in from reference TRBV19 and TRBJ2-1, reads DGGITQSPKYLFRKEGQNVTLSCEQNLNHDAMYWYRQDPGQGLRLIYYSQIVNDFQKGDIAEGYSVSREKKESFPLTVTSAQKNPTAFYLCASSRGLAGRNEQFFGPGTRLTVL.

The rearrangement joins TRBV7-9 to TRBJ1-1; a weak D match, TRBD1 (6 bases). Germline-derived CDR1 and CDR2 are SEHNR and FQNEAQ (reference sequence). This CDR3 comprises 16 residues. The V and J ends lost 1 base and 4 bases respectively, with 16 bases between them. CDR3 sequence (DNA): TGTGCCAGCAGCTTAGGGACAGTTTCTAGGGGCACTGAAGCTTTCTTT. Amino acid sequence: CASSLGTVSRGTEAFF.

Regarding this clone: The same CDR3 also results from other DNA sequences found in this sample. The V gene is TRBV7-2, the J gene TRBJ2-3; no definite D call. Germline loops: CDR1 SGHTA, CDR2 FQGNSA. There are 14 residues in the CDR3. Between the trimmed V and J ends, which lost 4 bases and 0 bases, there was a span of 8 bases. The CDR3 DNA is TGTGCCAGCAGCTCACAGAGTAGCACAGATACGCAGTATTTT. It yields the protein CASSSQSSTDTQYF.

The J gene is TRBJ1-2, the V gene TRBV6-5, with D maybe TRBD1 (6 bases). The germline CDR1 and CDR2 sequences are MNHEY and SVGAGI. The CDR3 totals 13 residues. V shed 0 bases and J shed 6 bases, with 8 bases lying between them. CDR3 in amino acids: CASSYSGQHGYTF. The CDR3 coding sequence is TGTGCCAGCAGTTACTCTGGACAGCATGGCTACACCTTC.

The chain uses TRBV19 and TRBJ1-3; D gene ambiguous. The V end lost 1 base, the J end lost 2 bases, and 3 bases lay between the germline ends. Germline CDR1 reads LNHDA; CDR2 reads SQIVND (reference sequence). The CDR3 loop spans 13 amino acids. CDR3: CASSIGAGNTIYF. The DNA of the CDR3 is TGTGCCAGTAGTATAGGAGCTGGAAACACCATATATTTT.

This clone was seen just once. This sequence joins TRBV6-1 and TRBJ1-2; D unresolved. Per the germline V gene, CDR1 is MNHNS and CDR2 is SASEGT. V lost 6 bases to trimming and J lost 4 bases, with 12 bases between them. The CDR3 has 13 amino acids. CDR3: CASRKTESYGYTF. The CDR3 DNA follows: TGTGCCAGCAGGAAAACAGAGTCCTATGGCTACACCTTC.

The rearrangement joins TRBV7-9 to TRBJ2-1; D tentatively reads TRBD1 or TRBD2 (5 bases each). The V end was cut by 2 bases, the J end by 6 bases, with 11 bases between. The CDR3 runs to 14 residues. Germline V CDR1 and CDR2: SEHNR, FQNEAQ (reference sequence). CDR3: CASSLSGTRNEQFF. DNA for the CDR3: TGTGCCAGCAGCTTATCAGGGACCCGCAATGAGCAGTTCTTC. Complete variable domain (other parts from reference TRBV7-9 and TRBJ2-1): DTGVSQNPRHKITKRGQNVTFRCDPISEHNRLYWYRQTLGQGPEFLTYFQNEAQLEKSRLLSDRFSAERPKGSFSTLEIQRTEQGDSAMYLCASSLSGTRNEQFFGPGTRLTVL.

V usage is TRBV9 and J usage is TRBJ2-2; 9 bases are a match to TRBD2. Germline CDR1 and CDR2: SGDLS and YYNGEE. V lost 0 bases, J lost 1 base, and 1 base stayed unmatched. The CDR3 runs to 16 residues. The CDR3 is CASSVDSGRNTGELFF. DNA for the CDR3: TGTGCCAGCAGCGTAGATAGCGGGAGGAACACCGGGGAGCTGTTTTTT.

The chain uses TRBV7-2 and TRBJ2-7; D not certain. CDR1 and CDR2 from the germline V gene are SGHTA and FQGNSA. The CDR3 runs to 14 residues. Trimming stripped 2 bases from V and 2 bases from J, with 10 bases between. CDR3 in DNA: TGTGCCAGCAGCTTAATCAGGTTGCCCTACGAGCAGTACTTC. Translated: CASSLIRLPYEQYF.

This clone was counted only a few times. The V call is TRBV15, the J call TRBJ1-4; tentatively, D is TRBD1 (6 bases). Germline CDR1 and CDR2: LNHNV and YYDKDF (reference sequence). The CDR3 contains 13 residues. V was cut by 0 bases and J by 8 bases, with 7 bases left in between. The CDR3 protein is CATSRDQGEKLFF. The CDR3 DNA sequence: TGTGCCACCAGCAGAGATCAGGGGGAAAAACTGTTTTTT. Full variable domain (missing parts from reference TRBV15 and TRBJ1-4): DAMVIQNPRYQVTQFGKPVTLSCSQTLNHNVMYWYQQKSSQAPKLLFHYYDKDFNNEADTPDNFQSRRPNTSFCFLDIRSPGLGDTAMYLCATSRDQGEKLFFGSGTQLSVL.

V usage is TRBV5-4 and J usage is TRBJ1-4, with 9 bases that match TRBD1. Losses at the gene ends were 4 bases for V and 7 bases for J; bases not matched to a gene: 5. Per the germline V gene, CDR1 is SGHNT and CDR2 is YYREEE (reference sequence). The CDR3 contains 14 residues. Here the CDR3 reads CASSTGQGREKLFF. In DNA, the CDR3 is TGTGCCAGCAGCACCGGACAGGGGCGTGAAAAACTGTTTTTT.

This clone was counted only a few times. The genes are TRBV9 and TRBJ2-5, with TRBD1 as a possible D gene (5 bases). The V and J ends lost 0 bases and 7 bases respectively, with 13 bases between them. CDR1 is SGDLS and CDR2 is YYNGEE in the germline V gene. The CDR3 loop spans 14 amino acids. CDR3 region: CASSVERGTSTQYF. In DNA, the CDR3 is TGTGCCAGCAGCGTAGAAAGGGGTACGTCGACCCAGTACTTC.

Notes on this clone: This CDR3 is also generated by other DNA sequences in the sample. The chain is built from TRBV28 and TRBJ1-4; D gene unclear. The CDR3 length is 11 residues. The V gene's germline CDR1 is MDHEN and CDR2 SYDVKM. Trimming shortened V by 1 base and J by 7 bases, and 1 base separated the two germline ends. This CDR3 is CASSLFEKLFF. The CDR3 coding sequence is TGTGCCAGCAGTTTATTTGAAAAACTGTTTTTT.

At least ten counts were recorded for this clone. The V gene is TRBV14, the J gene TRBJ1-1; perhaps TRBD1 as D (5 bases). Trimming took off 0 bases at V and 4 bases at J, with 15 bases between the two ends. CDR3 length: 16 residues. The germline V gene has CDR1 SGHDN and CDR2 FVKESK. DNA of the CDR3: TGTGCCAGCAGCCAAGAAGGGAGGGGTAGAGGCACTGAAGCTTTCTTT. As protein: CASSQEGRGRGTEAFF.

In the case of this clone: An end of the junction differs from the germline gene, which may be a read error. DNA for the CDR3: TGTGCCACCAGTGGGCTAGCTCCACTCGAGCAGTACTTC. Residues: CATSGLAPLEQYF. V is TRBV10-3 and J is TRBJ2-7; tentatively, D is TRBD2 (5 bases). CDR1 is ENHRY and CDR2 is SYGVKD in the germline V gene. This CDR3 spans 13 amino acids.

This chain joins TRBV27 and TRBJ1-2; unclear D gene. This CDR3 contains 13 residues. The V end was cut by 5 bases, the J end by 6 bases, with 13 bases between. Germline V gene data show CDR1 as MNHEY and CDR2 as SMNVEV (reference sequence). The CDR3 loop is CASSTPGWHGYTF. CDR3 DNA sequence: TGTGCCAGCAGTACCCCGGGATGGCATGGCTACACCTTC.

V gene TRBV5-1 combines with J gene TRBJ2-1; 9 bases fit TRBD1. This CDR3 is built from 16 residues. The V gene's germline CDR1 is SGHRS and CDR2 YFSETQ. V was pared by 0 bases and J by 3 bases, with 4 bases of the junction left unmatched. This CDR3 reads CASSLERTGVYNEQFF. The CDR3 nucleotides are TGCGCCAGCAGCTTGGAAAGGACAGGGGTCTACAATGAGCAGTTCTTC.

In its sample, this clone was seen a few times. The V call is TRBV2, the J call TRBJ1-2; a weak D match, TRBD1 (5 bases). Germline CDR1 reads SNHLY; CDR2 reads FYNNEI. V was cut by 6 bases and J by 3 bases, with 8 bases left in between. CDR3 length: 12 residues. CDR3 residues: CASRGLHYGYTF. In nucleotides, the CDR3 is TGTGCCAGCAGGGGGCTTCACTATGGCTACACCTTC.

V gene TRBV29-1 combines with J gene TRBJ1-1; the D gene is possibly TRBD1 (6 bases). Trimming removed 4 bases from V and 5 bases from J, with 11 bases in between. The CDR3 totals 12 residues. Germline CDR1 and CDR2: SQVTM and ANQGSEA. Here the CDR3 DNA reads TGCAGCGTTGTACAGGGCGGGACTGAAGCTTTCTTT. This translates into CSVVQGGTEAFF.

In this sample, this clone turned up once. The V gene is TRBV6-6, the J gene TRBJ1-5, with D perhaps TRBD1 (6 bases). V dropped 6 bases and J dropped 4 bases, with 19 bases sitting between them. In germline, CDR1 is MNHNY, CDR2 SVGAGI (reference sequence). This CDR3 contains 16 residues. CDR3 in DNA: TGTGCCAGCAGAGGATCAACAGGGTCCTCGAATCAGCCCCAGCATTTT. Translation gives CASRGSTGSSNQPQHF.

This clone occurred a few times. The chain recombines TRBV7-3 with TRBJ2-1; 7 positions match TRBD2. CDR3 size: 17 residues. Germline assignment: CDR1 SGHTA and CDR2 FQGTGA. With V trimmed by 0 bases and J by 3 bases, 8 bases remained unmatched. CDR3 coding DNA: TGTGCCAGCAGCTTAACTCTATCGGGACTAAGCTACAATGAGCAGTTCTTC. It is translated as CASSLTLSGLSYNEQFF.

This clone has just a few counts. The rearrangement joins TRBV7-2 to TRBJ2-4; 7 bases agree with TRBD2. Trimming cost V 4 bases and J 13 bases; bases outside gene matches: 7. The CDR3 runs 12 residues. Germline values: CDR1 SGHTA, CDR2 FQGNSA. The CDR3 here is CASSSVWGGQYF. CDR3 bases: TGTGCCAGCAGCTCCGTGTGGGGAGGGCAGTACTTC.

This chain joins TRBV4-1 and TRBJ2-3; TRBD2 aligns across 9 bases. The CDR3 consists of 15 residues. The V gene's germline CDR1 is MGHRA and CDR2 YSYEKL. V lost 5 bases to trimming and J lost 7 bases; unmatched junction nucleotides: 10. The CDR3 is CASSTVSGRTHTQYF. The CDR3 coding sequence is TGCGCCAGCAGCACGGTCAGCGGGAGGACCCATACGCAGTATTTT.

This chain connects TRBV6-1 to TRBJ1-5; tentative D call: TRBD1 (6 bases). V was trimmed by 5 bases and J by 6 bases, leaving 17 bases between them. This CDR3 has 15 residues. Germline CDR1 MNHNS, CDR2 SASEGT. The DNA of the CDR3 is TGTGCCAGCAGTCGACTAGGGGGGCGATTTCAGCCCCAGCATTTT. Amino acids: CASSRLGGRFQPQHF.